This T cell receptor beta chain was obtained from a study of OX40 agonist ivuxolimab in advanced cancers. Across the study: The patients' treatment was ivuxolimab, an agonistic anti-OX40 (CD134) antibody. Antecedent anti-PD-1, anti-PD-L1 or anti-CTLA-4 therapy was permissible, with about 40% having received some. Study findings and constraints: More expanded clones were found, on average, in CD8+ than in CD4+ T cells. Among the least clonally expanded were partial responders at 0.1-3.0 mg/kg.

After removal of 0 bases from V and 5 bases from J, the junction contained 8 bases not matched to a gene. This CDR3 contains 17 residues. CDR1 and CDR2 from the germline V gene are KGHSH and LQKENI. Sequencing used immunoSEQ multiplex PCR; TCRdb keeps in-frame clones, though not all of them. The sample includes some 64,000 clones, nearly 90% of them seen just once. Concerning this clone itself: Its matching antigen is unknown.

This clonotype originated in an adult with an advanced solid tumor such as melanoma, head and neck, liver or kidney cancer. Sequences were derived from CD4+ or CD8+ T cells sorted from blood, sampled in a trial of the OX40 agonist ivuxolimab. The V gene is TRBV18, the J gene TRBJ1-1; 11 bases agree with TRBD1. The CDR3, as DNA: TGTGCCAGCTCACCACCGAGGACAGGGGGCAGAAGGACTGAAGCTTTCTTT. It translates to CASSPPRTGGRRTEAFF.